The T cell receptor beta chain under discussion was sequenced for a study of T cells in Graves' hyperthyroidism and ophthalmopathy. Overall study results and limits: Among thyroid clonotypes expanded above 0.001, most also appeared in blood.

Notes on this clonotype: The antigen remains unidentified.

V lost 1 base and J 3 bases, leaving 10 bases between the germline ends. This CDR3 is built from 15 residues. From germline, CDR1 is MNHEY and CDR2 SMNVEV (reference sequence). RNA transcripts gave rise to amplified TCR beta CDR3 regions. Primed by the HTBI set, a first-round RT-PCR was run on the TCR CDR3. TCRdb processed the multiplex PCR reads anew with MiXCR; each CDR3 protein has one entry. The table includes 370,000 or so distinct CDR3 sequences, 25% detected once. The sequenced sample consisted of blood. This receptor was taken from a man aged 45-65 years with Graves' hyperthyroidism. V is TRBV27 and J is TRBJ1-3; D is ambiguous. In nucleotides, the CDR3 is TGTGCCAGCAGTTTATATGGGGAACGTGGAAACACCATATATTTT. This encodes CASSLYGERGNTIYF.